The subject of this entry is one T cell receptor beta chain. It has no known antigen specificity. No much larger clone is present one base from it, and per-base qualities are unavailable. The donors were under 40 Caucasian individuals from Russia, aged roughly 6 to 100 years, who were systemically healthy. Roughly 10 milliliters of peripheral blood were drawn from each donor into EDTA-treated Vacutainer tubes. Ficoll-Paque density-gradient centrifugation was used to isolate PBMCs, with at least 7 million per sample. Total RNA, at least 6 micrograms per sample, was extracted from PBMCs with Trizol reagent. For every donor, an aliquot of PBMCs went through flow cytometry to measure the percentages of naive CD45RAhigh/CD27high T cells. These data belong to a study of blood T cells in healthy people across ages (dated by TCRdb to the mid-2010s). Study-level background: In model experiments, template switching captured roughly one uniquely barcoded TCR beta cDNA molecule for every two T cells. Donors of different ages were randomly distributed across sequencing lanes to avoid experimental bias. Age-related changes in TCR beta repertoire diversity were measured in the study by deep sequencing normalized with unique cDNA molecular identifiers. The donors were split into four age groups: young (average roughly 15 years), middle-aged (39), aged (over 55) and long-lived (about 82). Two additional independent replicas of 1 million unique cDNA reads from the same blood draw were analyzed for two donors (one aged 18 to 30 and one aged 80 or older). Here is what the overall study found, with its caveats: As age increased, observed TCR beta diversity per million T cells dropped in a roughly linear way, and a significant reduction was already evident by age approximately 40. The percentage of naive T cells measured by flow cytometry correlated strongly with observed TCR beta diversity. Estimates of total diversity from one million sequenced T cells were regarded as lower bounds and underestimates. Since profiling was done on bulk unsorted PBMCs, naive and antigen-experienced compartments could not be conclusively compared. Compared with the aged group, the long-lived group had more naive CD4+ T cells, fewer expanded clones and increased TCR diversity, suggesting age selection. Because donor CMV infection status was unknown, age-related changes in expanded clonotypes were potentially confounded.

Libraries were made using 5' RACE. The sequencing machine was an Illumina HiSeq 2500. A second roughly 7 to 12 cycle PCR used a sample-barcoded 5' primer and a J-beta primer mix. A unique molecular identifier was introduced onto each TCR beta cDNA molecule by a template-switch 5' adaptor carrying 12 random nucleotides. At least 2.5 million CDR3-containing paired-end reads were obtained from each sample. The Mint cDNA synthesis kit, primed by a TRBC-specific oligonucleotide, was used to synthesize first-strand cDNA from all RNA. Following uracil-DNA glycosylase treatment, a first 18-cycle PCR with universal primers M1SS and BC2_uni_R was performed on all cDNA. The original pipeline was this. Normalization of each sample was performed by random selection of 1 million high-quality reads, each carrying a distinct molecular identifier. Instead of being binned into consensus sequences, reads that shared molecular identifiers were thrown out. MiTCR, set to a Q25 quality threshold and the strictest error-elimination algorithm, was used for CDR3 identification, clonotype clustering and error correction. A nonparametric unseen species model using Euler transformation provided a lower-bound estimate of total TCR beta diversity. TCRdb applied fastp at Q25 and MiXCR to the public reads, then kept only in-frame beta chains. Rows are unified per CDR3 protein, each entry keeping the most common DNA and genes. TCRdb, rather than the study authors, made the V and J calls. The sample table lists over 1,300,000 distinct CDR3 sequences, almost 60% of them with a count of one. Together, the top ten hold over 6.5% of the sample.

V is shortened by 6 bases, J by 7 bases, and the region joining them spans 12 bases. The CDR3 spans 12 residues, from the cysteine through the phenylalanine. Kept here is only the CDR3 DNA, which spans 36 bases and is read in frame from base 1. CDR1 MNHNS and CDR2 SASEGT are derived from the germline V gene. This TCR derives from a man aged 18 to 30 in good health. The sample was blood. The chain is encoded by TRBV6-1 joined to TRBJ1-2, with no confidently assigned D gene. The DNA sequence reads TGTGCCAGCAGCCCCCGGGCGCGTGGCTACACCTTC. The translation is CASSPRARGYTF.